The rows below give T cell receptor beta chains drawn from one sample of a study of T cells in Graves' hyperthyroidism and ophthalmopathy. TCRdb fed the multiplex PCR reads into MiXCR, producing one record per CDR3 protein. The sample gives 390,000 or so distinct CDR3 sequences, roughly 14% of which show up once; 13% is in the top ten. The specimen was blood. The origin of the receptors is a man younger than 30 with Graves' ophthalmopathy. The conserved cysteine and the conserved F or W are not part of the CDR3 here. Each record gives: clone size, J gene, V gene, CDR3 protein. A row's size may be missing; if present it is once, few, many or a size class.

many TRBJ2-7 TRBV11-2 ASSRPGLAESYEQY
many TRBJ1-2 TRBV29-1 SVTGGYGYT
many TRBJ2-5 TRBV7-9 ASSPLLPQETQY
few TRBJ1-2 TRBV4-2 ASSQDILQENYGYT
- TRBJ2-3 TRBV24-1 ATSDGQTGRRYRDTQY
many TRBJ2-1 TRBV19 ASSIDGRRANRYNEQF
many TRBJ1-1 TRBV7-8 AVVPEAF
many TRBJ2-5 TRBV6-1 ASKTGLIETQY
many TRBJ2-1 TRBV7-6 ASSFIPPDRGSHEQF
many TRBJ2-3 TRBV6-1 ASSELAGADTQY
- TRBJ2-4 TRBV3-1 ASSPYTTGRIQY
- TRBJ2-1 TRBV7-3 ASSLKSSGTSEQF
few TRBJ2-3 TRBV6-1 ASSSPSDTQY
few TRBJ1-5 TRBV5-6 ASSSEVWGPQH
many TRBJ2-5 TRBV7-9 ASSNWFGALRTQY
many TRBJ2-3 TRBV6-1 ASSEGQGRNMKLGTDTQY
many TRBJ1-1 TRBV6-5 ASSYTATRGNTEAF
- TRBJ2-2 TRBV12-3/TRBV12-4 ASSLGYGGAAGELF
many TRBJ2-6 TRBV12-3/TRBV12-4 ASSTGAGANVLT
many TRBJ2-3 TRBV18 ASSLLVVARSTDTQY
many TRBJ1-6 TRBV6-5 ASSYEGPSNSPLH
few TRBJ1-2 TRBV7-6 ASSKDGLGGYT
many TRBJ1-1 TRBV11-1 ASSDPGRAVPLTF
many TRBJ2-5 TRBV15 ATSSEIAGGYGETQY
- TRBJ1-5 TRBV18 AGSLTGNNQPQH
many TRBJ1-1 TRBV12-3/TRBV12-4 ASSLTTLNTEAF
- TRBJ1-6 TRBV7-3 ASSLMALGTGRSPLR